Sequencing of this TCR beta chain was carried out in a study of blood T cell repertoires in COVID-19. Across the whole study: Samples representing acute and convalescent COVID-19 were sourced from the United States, Italy and Spain. The analysed material was cDNA or gDNA that came from T cells, B-cell-depleted T cells, or PBMCs.

CDR1 and CDR2 from the germline V gene are PRHDT and FYEKMQ (reference sequence). The germline V and J ends were trimmed by 2 bases and 7 bases, with 13 bases remaining between them. The length of the CDR3 is 14 residues. Original data processing: Nucleated cell counts were estimated from reference gene primer amplification. Data came from immunoSEQ multiplex PCR; TCRdb stores just in-frame clones and leaves some out. That table supplies the V and J calls and clone size; D and trimming were determined from the DNA. The table includes tens of thousands of clones, around 76% detected once. Sequencing used peripheral blood. This rearrangement joins TRBV13 to TRBJ2-3; D not resolved. This receptor was identified in a man aged 70 or older with active or convalescent COVID-19. DNA of the CDR3: TGTGCCAGCAGCTTATTTCCAGAGAGGAATACGCAGTATTTT. This codes for CASSLFPERNTQYF.